This passage covers 10 T cell receptor beta chains from one sample sequenced in a study of breast tumors, draining lymph nodes, adjacent tissues. Each CDR3 protein is one row after TCRdb ran MiXCR on the multiplex PCR reads. The sample carries 200,000 to 300,000 distinct CDR3 sequences, 30% recorded once. The lymph nodes were axillary draining lymph nodes from breast cancer patients. The sample comprised axillary lymph node tissue. These TCRs come from a female donor with breast cancer. Some clones in this sample may be carry-over from other donors' samples.

On this clonotype itself: A much larger clonotype is one base distant, so this may be a read error. This chain joins TRBV12-5 and TRBJ1-5, with no clear D. The V gene's germline CDR1 is LGHNT and CDR2 FRNRAP. The V end was cut by 3 bases, the J end by 4 bases, with 7 bases between. The CDR3 runs 13 residues. The CDR3 DNA follows: TGTGCTAGTGGTTTCGGGTTAAATCAGCCCCAGCATTTT. It yields the protein CASGFGLNQPQHF.

This clonotype showed up many times. The chain employs TRBV18 and TRBJ1-6; maybe TRBD1 (6 bases). The germline V and J ends were trimmed by 5 bases and 6 bases, with 8 bases remaining between them. Germline CDR1 reads KGHSH; CDR2 reads LQKENI. The CDR3 extends over 13 amino acids. The CDR3 DNA is TGTGCCAGCTCAGACAGGAGTAATTCACCCCTCCACTTT. It yields the protein CASSDRSNSPLHF. Supplemented by reference TRBV18 and TRBJ1-6, the full variable domain reads NAGVMQNPRHLVRRRGQEARLRCSPMKGHSHVYWYRQLPEEGLKFMVYLQKENIIDESGMPKERFSAEFPKEGPSILRIQQVVRGDSAAYFCASSDRSNSPLHFGNGTRLTVT.

This clonotype was detected ten times or more. For the CDR3, the DNA is TGTGCCAGCAGCCTTGGGCCAGTAACTTCCTACGAGCAGTACTTC. This sequence encodes CASSLGPVTSYEQYF. V usage is TRBV5-5 and J usage is TRBJ2-7; D uncertain. Trimming took off 4 bases at V and 1 base at J, with 15 bases between the two ends. In germline, CDR1 is SGHKS, CDR2 YYEKEE (reference sequence). The CDR3 is 15 residues long.

On this clonotype: It is likely a read error, because the conserved phenylalanine at the end of the CDR3 is missing. The V call is TRBV6-5, the J call TRBJ1-2; D call uncertain. V shed 0 bases and J shed 5 bases, with 13 bases lying between them. The CDR3 is made up of 15 amino acids. Germline CDR1 is MNHEY and CDR2 is SVGAGI. The CDR3, as DNA: TGTGCCAGCAGTTACTCGGGCAGGTGGCCATATGGCTACACCCTC. Protein product: CASSYSGRWPYGYTL.

CDR3 nucleotides: TGTGCCAGCAGTTTGACTAGCGGGAGGGTTGACGGGGAGCTGTTTTTT. The encoded protein is CASSLTSGRVDGELFF. The chain joins TRBV27 to TRBJ2-2; TRBD2 agrees at 14 bases. The CDR3 is 16 residues long. Germline CDR1 MNHEY, CDR2 SMNVEV (reference sequence). The V segment lost 3 bases and the J segment 7 bases; nucleotides outside the gene matches: 4.

The chain combines TRBV20-1 with TRBJ1-5, with no clear D. Germline loops: CDR1 DFQATT, CDR2 SNEGSKA (reference sequence). The CDR3 has 12 residues. Trimming stripped 3 bases from V and 15 bases from J, with 18 bases between. The CDR3 DNA reads TGCAGTGCTAGGGATCTGGGAACAGCCCCGCATTTT. This encodes CSARDLGTAPHF.

The chain couples TRBV6-5 to TRBJ2-7; D might be TRBD1 (6 bases). CDR1 is MNHEY and CDR2 is SVGAGI in the germline V gene. The ends were cut back, 5 bases at V and 1 base at J, with 15 bases in the middle. CDR3 size: 15 residues. For the CDR3, the DNA is TGTGCCAGCAGTCCAAACAGGGCCCTATCCTACGAGCAGTACTTC. Encoded protein: CASSPNRALSYEQYF.

There are many counts of this clonotype. The chain carries TRBV10-3 and TRBJ2-3; TRBD1 aligns across 9 bases. Germline V gene lookup returns CDR1 ENHRY and CDR2 SYGVKD. The CDR3 is 15 amino acids. The V gene end was trimmed by 6 bases and the J gene end by 4 bases; junction bases not matched to a gene: 8. The CDR3 nucleotides are TGTGCCATCAGATCCGGGACAGGGTCATCAGATACGCAGTATTTT. It codes for CAIRSGTGSSDTQYF.

This clonotype was observed at least ten times. The gene calls are TRBV19 and TRBJ2-1; D not resolved. CDR3 length: 15 amino acids. Germline V lookup: CDR1 LNHDA, CDR2 SQIVND (reference sequence). Trimming removed 2 bases at V and 0 bases at J, with 8 bases between. The CDR3 DNA reads TGTGCCAGTAGTATAACATCCCGCTCCTACAATGAGCAGTTCTTC. Translating it yields CASSITSRSYNEQFF.

With regard to this clonotype: The junction shows a germline mismatch at one end, possibly a read error. Here the CDR3 reads CASSGDSPTHEQYF. CDR3 nucleotide sequence: TGCGCCAGCAGCGGGGACAGCCCGACCCACGAGCAGTACTTC. The genes are TRBV5-5 and TRBJ2-7; D could derive from TRBD1 or TRBD2 (7 bases each). From germline, CDR1 is SGHKS and CDR2 YYEKEE (reference sequence). The CDR3 covers 14 residues.